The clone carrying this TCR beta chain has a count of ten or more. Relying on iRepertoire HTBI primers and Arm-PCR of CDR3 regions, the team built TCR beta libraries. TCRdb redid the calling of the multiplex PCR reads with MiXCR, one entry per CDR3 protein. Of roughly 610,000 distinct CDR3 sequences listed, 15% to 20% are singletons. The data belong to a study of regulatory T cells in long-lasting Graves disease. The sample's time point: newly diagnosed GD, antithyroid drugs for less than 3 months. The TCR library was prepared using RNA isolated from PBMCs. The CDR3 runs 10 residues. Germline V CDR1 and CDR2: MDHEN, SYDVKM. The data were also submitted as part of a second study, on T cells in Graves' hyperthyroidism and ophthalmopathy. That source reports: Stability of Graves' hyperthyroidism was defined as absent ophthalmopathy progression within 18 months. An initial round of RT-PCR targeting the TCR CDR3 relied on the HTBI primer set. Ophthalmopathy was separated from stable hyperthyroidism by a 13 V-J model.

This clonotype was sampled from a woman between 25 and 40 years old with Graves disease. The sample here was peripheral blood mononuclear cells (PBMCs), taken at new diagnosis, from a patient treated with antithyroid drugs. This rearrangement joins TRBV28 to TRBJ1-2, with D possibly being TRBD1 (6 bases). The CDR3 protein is CLTGTYGYTF. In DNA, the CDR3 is TGTCTGACAGGCACATATGGCTACACCTTC.